Given below is one T cell receptor beta chain in context. Its antigen remains undetermined. Base-call qualities are not available, and no considerably larger clone is one nucleotide away. This sample was taken from a study of blood T cell repertoires in COVID-19 (TCRdb year 2020). Some background on the complete study: Samples covering the acute and convalescent phases of COVID-19 were provided by collaborators in the United States, Italy and Spain. The material from the prospective study consisted of cDNA or gDNA derived from T cells, B-cell-depleted T cells, or PBMCs. Subjects who had been exposed to COVID-19, were actively infected with it, or had recovered from it provided the deeply sampled blood TCRbeta repertoires that made up the dataset. The repertoires were released in a freely available public database meant as a resource for research on the immune response to SARS-CoV-2. The samples were drawn from two sources: the first 160 participants of the ongoing ImmuneRACE study, and 1,000 to 1,500 subjects contributed by 6 global collaborators. Sample metadata almost always included a de-identified subject ID, COVID-19 status, age in years and sex. Where available, HLA class I and class II types were taken from metadata supplied by the sample provider and were not determined by assay-based typing.

The research as a whole found: The amount of clinical and demographic metadata varied by source and participant and was provided uncurated.

The immunoSEQ Assay, a bias-controlled multiplex PCR, was used to amplify TCRbeta CDR3 regions from genomic DNA. Turning to the authors' computational methods: The number of nucleated cells in each sample was estimated from the amplification of reference gene primers within the assay. To quantify the absolute abundance of each unique TCRbeta CDR3 rearrangement, sequence reads were collapsed and filtered. For each sample, productive Simpson clonality was calculated by taking the square root of Simpson's diversity index across productive rearrangements. Entries here come from immuneACCESS through TCRdb and include only in-frame sequences with V and J called. Some clones fail to appear in such tables; in the studies checked, an unresolved V gene covers under half of the shortfall, and the cause of the remainder is unknown. V, J and clone size reflect that table, while D and trimming were determined from the DNA. The sample table contains about 130,000 clones; only one count was recorded for around 80% of them. Under 2.5% of the sample belongs to the ten largest clones.

Collaborating institutions collected whole blood in K2EDTA tubes following their own protocols. For TCRbeta analysis, collaborators shipped samples as frozen whole blood, isolated PBMCs, or DNA extracted from either of those sample types. The sequenced sample was peripheral blood. The TCR sequence derives from a man aged 70 or older with acute or convalescent COVID-19.

The bases read TGTGCCAGCAGCTTTAAGGGGGCAGGAACTGAAGCTTTCTTT. This is translated as CASSFKGAGTEAFF. The chain links TRBV5-4 with TRBJ1-1; 7 middle bases align to TRBD1. Via the germline V gene (reference sequence), CDR1 is SGHNT and CDR2 YYREEE. The CDR3 numbers 14 residues from cysteine through phenylalanine. Of the read, only the CDR3 DNA is kept; its 42 bases are in frame from base 1. From V the trimming removes 2 bases and from J it removes 5 bases, while the gene matches leave 6 bases of the junction unaccounted for.